This T cell receptor beta chain was sequenced in a study of long-term antiretroviral therapy in people with HIV. There were about 1-11 million cryopreserved PBMC in the samples before DNA extraction. CDR3 length: 15 amino acids. After removal of 5 bases from V and 3 bases from J, the junction contained 9 bases not matched to a gene. From germline, CDR1 is GTSNPN and CDR2 SVGIG (reference sequence). In the case of this clone: Its specificity is not known.

Survey-level resolution applied to immunoSEQ assay v3.0. Method: immunoSEQ multiplex PCR; TCRdb's copy keeps in-frame clones and lacks some. Of around 19,000 clones in the sample, 70% to 80% are singletons; the top ten hold 8%. Broader study findings: HIV repertoires spanned narrower CDR3 length ranges than controls. The ART regimens used between about 2004 and 2017 may be less effective than current ones.

Here the sequenced sample was unsorted PBMCs, taken at the start of antiretroviral therapy. The chain has TRBV30 and TRBJ2-2; 7 nucleotides match TRBD1. This receptor was obtained from a man aged 25 to 40 with HIV. DNA for the CDR3: TGTGCCTGGCAGGGTGGGACAGTGGACACCGGGGAGCTGTTTTTT. Its protein is CAWQGGTVDTGELFF.